Included here is one TCR beta chain sequence, with context. Amplification of TCR beta CDR3 regions was performed using RNA transcripts as template. The study used the HTBI primer set for a first-round RT-PCR of the TCR CDR3. In TCRdb, the multiplex PCR reads were re-called with MiXCR into one record per CDR3 protein. The data show fewer than 550,000 distinct CDR3 sequences, around 14% seen once. This record belongs to a study of T cells in Graves' hyperthyroidism and ophthalmopathy. Trimming took 6 bases from V and 4 from J, leaving 21 bases between them. The CDR3 contains 16 residues. CDR1 and CDR2 (germline): MNHNS, SASEGT.

This TCR came from a woman between 18 and 29 years old with Graves' hyperthyroidism. Sequences were obtained from blood. The genes are TRBV6-1 and TRBJ1-1, with D perhaps TRBD1 (5 bases). The CDR3 loop reads CASRGTTGIRGTEAFF. The CDR3 coding sequence is TGTGCCAGCAGGGGGACCACAGGAATCCGGGGCACTGAAGCTTTCTTT.